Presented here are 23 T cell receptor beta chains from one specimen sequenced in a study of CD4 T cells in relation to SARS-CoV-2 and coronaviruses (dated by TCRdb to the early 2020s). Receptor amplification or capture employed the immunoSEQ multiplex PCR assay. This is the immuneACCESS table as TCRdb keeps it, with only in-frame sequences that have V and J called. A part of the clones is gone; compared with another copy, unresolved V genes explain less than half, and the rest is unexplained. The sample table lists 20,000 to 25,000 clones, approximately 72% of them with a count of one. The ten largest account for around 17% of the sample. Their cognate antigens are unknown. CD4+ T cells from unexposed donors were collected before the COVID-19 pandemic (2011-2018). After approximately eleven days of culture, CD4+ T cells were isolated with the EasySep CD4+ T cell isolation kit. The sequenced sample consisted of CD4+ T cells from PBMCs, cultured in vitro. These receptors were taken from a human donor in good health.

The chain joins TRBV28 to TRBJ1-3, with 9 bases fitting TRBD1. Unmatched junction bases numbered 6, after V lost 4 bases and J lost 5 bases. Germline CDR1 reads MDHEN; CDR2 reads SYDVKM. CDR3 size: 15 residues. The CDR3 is CASSSTGGGRNTIYF. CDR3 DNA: TGTGCCAGCAGTTCAACAGGGGGCGGGCGAAACACCATATATTTT.

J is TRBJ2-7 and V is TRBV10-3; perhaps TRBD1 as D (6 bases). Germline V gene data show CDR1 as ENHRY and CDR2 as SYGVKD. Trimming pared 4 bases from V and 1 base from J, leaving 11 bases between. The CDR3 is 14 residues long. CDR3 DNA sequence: TGTGCCATCAGTGGCCCACAGGGTTCCTACGAGCAGTACTTC. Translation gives CAISGPQGSYEQYF.

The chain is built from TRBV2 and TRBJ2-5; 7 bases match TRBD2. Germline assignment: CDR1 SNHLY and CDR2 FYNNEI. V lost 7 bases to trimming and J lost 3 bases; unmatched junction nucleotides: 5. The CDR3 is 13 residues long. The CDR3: CASNRDYKETQYF. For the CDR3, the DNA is TGTGCCAGCAACCGGGACTACAAAGAGACCCAGTACTTC.

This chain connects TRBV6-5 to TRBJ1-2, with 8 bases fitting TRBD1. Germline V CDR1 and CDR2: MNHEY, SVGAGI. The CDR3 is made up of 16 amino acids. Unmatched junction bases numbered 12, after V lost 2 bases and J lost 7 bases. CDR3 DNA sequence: TGTGCCAGCAGTTACGTTGGGGGACAGGTGCCCCTTGGCTACACCTTC. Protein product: CASSYVGGQVPLGYTF.

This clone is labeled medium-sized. CDR3 nucleotides: TGCGCCAGCAGAGAGGGTGCCGGGACAGGAAGGGGCGAGCAGTACTTC. Protein: CASREGAGTGRGEQYF. This chain uses TRBV5-1 with TRBJ2-7, with 8 bases identical to TRBD1. CDR3 length equals 16 residues. Losses at the gene ends were 5 bases for V and 6 bases for J; bases not matched to a gene: 16. Germline V gene data show CDR1 as SGHRS and CDR2 as YFSETQ.

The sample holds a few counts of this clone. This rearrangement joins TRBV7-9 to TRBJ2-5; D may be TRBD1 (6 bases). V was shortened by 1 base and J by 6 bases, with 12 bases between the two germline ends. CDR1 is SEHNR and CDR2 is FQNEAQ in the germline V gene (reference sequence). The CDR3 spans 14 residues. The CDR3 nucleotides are TGTGCCAGCAGCTTAGGACAGGCCATACAGACCCAGTACTTC. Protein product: CASSLGQAIQTQYF.

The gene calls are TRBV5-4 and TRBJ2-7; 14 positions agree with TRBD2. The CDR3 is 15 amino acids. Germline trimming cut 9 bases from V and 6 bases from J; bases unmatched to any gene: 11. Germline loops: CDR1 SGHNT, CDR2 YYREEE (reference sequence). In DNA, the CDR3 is TGTGCCATCAAGGGACTAGCGGGAGTGGGTACCGAGCAGTACTTC. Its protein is CAIKGLAGVGTEQYF.

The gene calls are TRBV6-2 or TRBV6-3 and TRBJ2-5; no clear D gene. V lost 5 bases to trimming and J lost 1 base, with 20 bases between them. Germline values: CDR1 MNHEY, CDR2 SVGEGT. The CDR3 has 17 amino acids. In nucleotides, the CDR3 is TGTGCCAGCAGTAAAATCCGGGCCAGAGAACGCCAAGAGACCCAGTACTTC. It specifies CASSKIRARERQETQYF.

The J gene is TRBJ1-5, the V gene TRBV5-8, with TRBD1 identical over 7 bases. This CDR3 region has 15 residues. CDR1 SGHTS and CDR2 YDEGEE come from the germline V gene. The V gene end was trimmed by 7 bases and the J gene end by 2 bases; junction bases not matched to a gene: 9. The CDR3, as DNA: TGTGCCAGCCTTAACCAGGGGGGGGGCAATCAGCCCCAGCATTTT. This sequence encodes CASLNQGGGNQPQHF. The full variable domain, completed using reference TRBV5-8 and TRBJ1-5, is EAGVTQSPTHLIKTRGQQATLRCSPISGHTSVYWYQQALGLGLQFLLWYDEGEERNRGNFPPRFSGRQFPNYSSELNVNALELEDSALYLCASLNQGGGNQPQHFGDGTRLSIL.

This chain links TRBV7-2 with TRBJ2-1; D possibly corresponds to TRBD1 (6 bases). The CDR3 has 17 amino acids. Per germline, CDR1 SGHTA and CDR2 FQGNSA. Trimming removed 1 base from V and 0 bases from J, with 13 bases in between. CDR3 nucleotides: TGTGCCAGCAGCTTAGGCAGGGGTCTAAGCTCCTACAATGAGCAGTTCTTC. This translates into CASSLGRGLSSYNEQFF.

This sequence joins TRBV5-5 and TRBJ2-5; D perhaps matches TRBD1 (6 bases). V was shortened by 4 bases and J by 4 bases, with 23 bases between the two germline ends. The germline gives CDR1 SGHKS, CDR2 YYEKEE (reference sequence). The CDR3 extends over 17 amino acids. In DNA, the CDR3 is TGTGCCAGCAGCAATGGGGCTGGCAGGGGAGTAGGAGAGACCCAGTACTTC. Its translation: CASSNGAGRGVGETQYF. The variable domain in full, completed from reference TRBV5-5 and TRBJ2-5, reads DAGVTQSPTHLIKTRGQQVTLRCSPISGHKSVSWYQQVLGQGPQFIFQYYEKEERGRGNFPDRFSARQFPNYSSELNVNALLLGDSALYLCASSNGAGRGVGETQYFGPGTRLLVL.

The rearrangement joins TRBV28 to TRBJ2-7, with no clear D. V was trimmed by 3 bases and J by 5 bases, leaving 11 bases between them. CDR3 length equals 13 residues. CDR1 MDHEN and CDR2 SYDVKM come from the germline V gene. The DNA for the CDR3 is TGTGCCAGCAGTTTTAGGACGGGCAACGAGCAGTACTTC. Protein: CASSFRTGNEQYF.

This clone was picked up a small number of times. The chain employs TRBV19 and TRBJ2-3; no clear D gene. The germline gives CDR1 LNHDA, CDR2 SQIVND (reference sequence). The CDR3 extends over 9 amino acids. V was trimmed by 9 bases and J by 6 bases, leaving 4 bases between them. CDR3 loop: CARVDTQYF. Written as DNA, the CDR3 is TGTGCCAGGGTTGATACGCAGTATTTT.

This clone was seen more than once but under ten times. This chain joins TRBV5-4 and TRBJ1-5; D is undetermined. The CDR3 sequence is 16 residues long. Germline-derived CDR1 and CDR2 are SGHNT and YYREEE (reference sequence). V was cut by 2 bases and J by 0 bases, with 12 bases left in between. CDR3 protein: CASSFGSEYSNQPQHF. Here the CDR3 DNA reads TGTGCCAGCAGCTTCGGTAGCGAATATAGCAATCAGCCCCAGCATTTT. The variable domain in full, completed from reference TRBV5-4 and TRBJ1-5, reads ETGVTQSPTHLIKTRGQQVTLRCSSQSGHNTVSWYQQALGQGPQFIFQYYREEENGRGNFPPRFSGLQFPNYSSELNVNALELDDSALYLCASSFGSEYSNQPQHFGDGTRLSIL.

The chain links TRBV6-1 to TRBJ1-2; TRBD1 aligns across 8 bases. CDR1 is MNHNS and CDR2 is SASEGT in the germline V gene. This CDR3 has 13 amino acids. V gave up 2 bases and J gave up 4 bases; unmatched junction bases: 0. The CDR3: CASSETGGYGYTF. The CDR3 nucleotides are TGTGCCAGCAGTGAAACAGGGGGCTATGGCTACACCTTC.

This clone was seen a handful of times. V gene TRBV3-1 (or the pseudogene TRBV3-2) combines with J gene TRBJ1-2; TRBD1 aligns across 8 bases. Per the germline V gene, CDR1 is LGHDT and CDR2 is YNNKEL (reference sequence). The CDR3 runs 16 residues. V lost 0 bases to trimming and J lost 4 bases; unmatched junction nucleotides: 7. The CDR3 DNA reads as TGTGCCAGCAGCCAAGATGGAGGCGACAGGGGCTATGGCTACACCTTC. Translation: CASSQDGGDRGYGYTF.

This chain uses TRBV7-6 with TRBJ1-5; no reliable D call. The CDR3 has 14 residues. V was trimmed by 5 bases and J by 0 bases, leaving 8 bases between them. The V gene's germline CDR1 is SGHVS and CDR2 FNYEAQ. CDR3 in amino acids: CASSPGSSNQPQHF. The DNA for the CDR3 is TGTGCCAGCAGCCCGGGGAGTAGCAATCAGCCCCAGCATTTT.

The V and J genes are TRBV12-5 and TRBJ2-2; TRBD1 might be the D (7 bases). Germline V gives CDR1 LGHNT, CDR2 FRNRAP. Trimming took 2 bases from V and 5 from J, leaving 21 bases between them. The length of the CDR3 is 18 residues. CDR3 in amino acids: CASGLRLRDSVLTGELFF. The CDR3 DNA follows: TGTGCTAGTGGTTTGCGCCTGCGGGACAGCGTACTGACCGGGGAGCTGTTTTTT.

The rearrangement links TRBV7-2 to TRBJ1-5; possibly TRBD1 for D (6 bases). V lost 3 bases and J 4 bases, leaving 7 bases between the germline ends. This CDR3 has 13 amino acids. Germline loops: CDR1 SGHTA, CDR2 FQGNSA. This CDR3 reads CASSLTGNQPQHF. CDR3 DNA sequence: TGTGCCAGCAGCTTGACAGGTAATCAGCCCCAGCATTTT. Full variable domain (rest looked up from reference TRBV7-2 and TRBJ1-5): GAGVSQSPSNKVTEKGKDVELRCDPISGHTALYWYRQSLGQGLEFLIYFQGNSAPDKSGLPSDRFSAERTGGSVSTLTIQRTQQEDSAVYLCASSLTGNQPQHFGDGTRLSIL.

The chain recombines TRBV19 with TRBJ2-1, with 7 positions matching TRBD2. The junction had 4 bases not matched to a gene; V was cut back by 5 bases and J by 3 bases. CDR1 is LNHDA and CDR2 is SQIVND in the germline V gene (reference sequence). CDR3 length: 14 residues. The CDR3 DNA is TGTGCCAGTAGTGGAGGGAGGGGCTACAATGAGCAGTTCTTC. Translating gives CASSGGRGYNEQFF.

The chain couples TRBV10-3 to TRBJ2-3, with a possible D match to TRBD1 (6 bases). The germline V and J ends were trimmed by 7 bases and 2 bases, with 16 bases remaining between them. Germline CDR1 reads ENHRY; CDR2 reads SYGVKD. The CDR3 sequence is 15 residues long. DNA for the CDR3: TGTGCCATCACAAAAACACGGACAGCCACAGATACGCAGTATTTT. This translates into CAITKTRTATDTQYF.

The CDR3 DNA is TGTGCCAGCTCACCAGTCAGCGTCTATGGCTACACCTTC. This encodes CASSPVSVYGYTF. This chain connects TRBV18 to TRBJ1-2; D gene ambiguous. The germline gives CDR1 KGHSH, CDR2 LQKENI. Trimming took 2 bases from V and 4 from J, leaving 8 bases between them. This CDR3 is 13 amino acids long.

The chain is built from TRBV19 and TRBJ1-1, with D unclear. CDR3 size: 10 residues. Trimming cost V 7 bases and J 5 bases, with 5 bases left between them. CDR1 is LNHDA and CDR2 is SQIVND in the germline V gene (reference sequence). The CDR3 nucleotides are TGTGCCAGTAAGAGAACTGAAGCTTTCTTT. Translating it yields CASKRTEAFF.